Listed below are T cell receptor beta chains from one sample, sequenced in a study of cytomegalovirus exposure and HLA in healthy donors. This table comes from immunoSEQ multiplex PCR, and its TCRdb copy is limited to in-frame clones, with some not included. The data show about 140,000 clones, with roughly 77% seen just once and about 3.1% held by the top ten. Sequenced input: PBMCs. All receptors derive from a female donor in good health and CMV-seronegative. CDR3s include the opening cysteine and the closing phenylalanine or tryptophan. A D gene is named only where the DNA matches it firmly. Clone sizes are given selectively: once, few, many, or a class where the clone is expanded.

CDR3nt	CDR3aa	v_gene	j_gene	abundance	len	d_gene
TGTGCCAGTAGTCCCCGGACCGGGACAGGCGACTACGAGCAGTACTTC	CASSPRTGTGDYEQYF	TRBV19	TRBJ2-7	NA	16	TRBD1
TGTGCCAGCAGCTTTGCCGGGACTAGCGAGCTGGGGACCCAGTACTTC	CASSFAGTSELGTQYF	TRBV7-2	TRBJ2-5	NA	16	TRBD2
TGTGCCTGGAGTGTAGGGACAGGGTCTGAAGCTTTCTTT	CAWSVGTGSEAFF	TRBV30	TRBJ1-1	NA	13	TRBD1
TGCAGCGTCTGGACTAGCGGGGGGGAAGGAGATACGCAGTATTTT	CSVWTSGGEGDTQYF	TRBV29-1	TRBJ2-3	once	15	TRBD2
TGTGCCAGTAGTAGGTTAGCGGGAGACGAGCAGTACTTC	CASSRLAGDEQYF	TRBV19	TRBJ2-7	few	13	TRBD2
TGTGCCACCAGCAGAGTAAGTTGGACTAGCGGGCGAGAGACCCAGTACTTC	CATSRVSWTSGRETQYF	TRBV15	TRBJ2-5	NA	17	TRBD2
TGTGCCAGCAGCTTGACCAGGGTCACAGATACGCAGTATTTT	CASSLTRVTDTQYF	TRBV5-6	TRBJ2-3	once	14	NA
TGTGCCAGCAGCGGCTCACCGGAGAGTGGCTACACCTTC	CASSGSPESGYTF	TRBV7-6	TRBJ1-2	few	13	NA
TGTGCCAGCGGGACCGGGACTCATTACAATGAGCAGTTCTTC	CASGTGTHYNEQFF	TRBV6-5	TRBJ2-1	few	14	NA
TGTGCCAGCAGCTTAGGTCCGGGTACCCACTATGGCTACACCTTC	CASSLGPGTHYGYTF	TRBV7-2	TRBJ1-2	NA	15	NA
TGTGCCAGCACCCCCGCGGGGCCAGCAGATACGCAGTATTTT	CASTPAGPADTQYF	TRBV7-3	TRBJ2-3	NA	14	NA
TGTGCCAGCAGTGAAGTGGATGGGGCATCTTCACCCCTCCACTTT	CASSEVDGASSPLHF	TRBV6-1	TRBJ1-6	few	15	NA
TGTGCCAGCAGCCAGGGGACTAGCGGGGGGAGCTCCTACAATGAGCAGTTCTTC	CASSQGTSGGSSYNEQFF	TRBV14	TRBJ2-1	NA	18	TRBD2
TGTGCCAGCAGCGGGACTAGGTTAGGGCCCCTGGATACGCAGTATTTT	CASSGTRLGPLDTQYF	TRBV9	TRBJ2-3	NA	16	TRBD2
TGTGCCAGCCGGGCCCAGGGAGGTACCGGGGAGCTGTTTTTT	CASRAQGGTGELFF	TRBV2	TRBJ2-2	NA	14	NA
TGTGCCAGCAGCCCTTTAGGACAGGTCGGAATCACTGAAGCTTTCTTT	CASSPLGQVGITEAFF	TRBV13	TRBJ1-1	few	16	TRBD1
TGTGCCAGCAGTGAAGACCGAGCGGGGGGGCTCGTCGATGAGCAGTTCTTC	CASSEDRAGGLVDEQFF	TRBV2	TRBJ2-1	NA	17	TRBD2
TGCGCCAGCAGCTTACAGGGGGTTCACGGTAACTATGGCTACACCTTC	CASSLQGVHGNYGYTF	TRBV5-1	TRBJ1-2	NA	16	TRBD1
TGTGCCAGCAGCGCTATGACGGGTGGCGCTGAAGCTTTCTTT	CASSAMTGGAEAFF	TRBV9	TRBJ1-1	NA	14	NA
TGTGCCAGTAGTATAGTAGCGGGAGGAGGCACAGATACGCAGTATTTT	CASSIVAGGGTDTQYF	TRBV19	TRBJ2-3	NA	16	TRBD2
TGTGCCAGCAGCGTCGGGACACACTCCTACGAGCAGTACTTC	CASSVGTHSYEQYF	TRBV9	TRBJ2-7	NA	14	NA
TGTGCCAGCAGCAACTCGGGACAGCGGAGGGCCACAGATACGCAGTATTTT	CASSNSGQRRATDTQYF	TRBV7-9	TRBJ2-3	NA	17	NA
TGCGCCAGCAGTCCTAGCGGGAATGAGCAGTTCTTC	CASSPSGNEQFF	TRBV10-2	TRBJ2-1	NA	12	TRBD2
TGTGCCAGCAGCACGACCGGGGAAGGGAGCGGCTACACCTTC	CASSTTGEGSGYTF	TRBV9	TRBJ1-2	NA	14	NA
TGTGCCAGCAGCTTATCTTCCGGCAGGGATAATGAAAAACTGTTTTTT	CASSLSSGRDNEKLFF	TRBV11-2	TRBJ1-4	NA	16	NA
TGCGCCAGCAGCGGCCGGGACAGGGGCTACGAGCAGTACTTC	CASSGRDRGYEQYF	TRBV5-1	TRBJ2-7	NA	14	TRBD1
TGTGCCAGCAGCCCGCGGCCTAGCGGGAGTAGGAAAGAGACCCAGTACTTC	CASSPRPSGSRKETQYF	TRBV7-8	TRBJ2-5	NA	17	TRBD2
TGTGCCAGCAGACCCAGGGAGGAGCGGAACACTGAAGCTTTCTTT	CASRPREERNTEAFF	TRBV7-9	TRBJ1-1	NA	15	NA
TGCGCCAGCAGCCGGGACAGAACTAATGAAAAACTGTTTTTT	CASSRDRTNEKLFF	TRBV5-1	TRBJ1-4	few	14	TRBD1
TGTGCCAGCAGCTCCGGGAGGGTAGACACCATATATTTT	CASSSGRVDTIYF	TRBV21-1	TRBJ1-3	NA	13	NA
TGCGCCAGCAGCTTGGTCGGGGCGGGGCCCCTCTTTCGACGGGATGACAATGAGCAGTTCTTC	CASSLVGAGPLFRRDDNEQFF	TRBV5-1	TRBJ2-1	NA	21	NA
TGTGCCAGCAGCTTAGCGCTTAACAGCCCCCAGCATTTT	CASSLALNSPQHF	TRBV7-8	TRBJ1-5	NA	13	NA
TGTGCCAGCAGCCGCAGGGGGAGCAATCAGCCCCAGCATTTT	CASSRRGSNQPQHF	TRBV6-1	TRBJ1-5	many	14	TRBD1
TGTGCCAGCAGCTCGGGGACTAGCGGCACCTACGAGCAGTACTTC	CASSSGTSGTYEQYF	TRBV5-6	TRBJ2-7	NA	15	TRBD2
TGTGCCAGCAGTGCAGGCGTGGCATCTAACTATGGCTACACCTTC	CASSAGVASNYGYTF	TRBV6-5	TRBJ1-2	once	15	NA
TGTGCCAGCAGTGAATATAGGGGGCGGGCTGAAAAACTGTTTTTT	CASSEYRGRAEKLFF	TRBV2	TRBJ1-4	NA	15	TRBD1
TGCGCCAGCAGCTTGTCCAGCGGGGACCTCACAGATACGCAGTATTTT	CASSLSSGDLTDTQYF	TRBV5-1	TRBJ2-3	NA	16	TRBD2
TGTGCCTGGAACCCGGGACTAGTGTCAGAGACCCAGTACTTC	CAWNPGLVSETQYF	TRBV30	TRBJ2-5	once	14	TRBD2
TGTGCCAGCAGCCCCCCAACAGGGGACAGCTCTGGAAACACCATATATTTT	CASSPPTGDSSGNTIYF	TRBV7-2	TRBJ1-3	NA	17	TRBD1
TGTGCCACCAACGACAGGGATACGCAGTATTTT	CATNDRDTQYF	TRBV2	TRBJ2-3	NA	11	NA
TGTGCCAGCAGTTACGGAGGTAGAAACAATGAGCAGTTCTTC	CASSYGGRNNEQFF	TRBV6-5	TRBJ2-1	NA	14	NA
TGTGCCAGCAGTCAAGCGGGGAACAGGAGGGTGGCTGAAGCTTTCTTT	CASSQAGNRRVAEAFF	TRBV7-9	TRBJ1-1	NA	16	NA
TGTGCCACGGGGGGGGCACAGAAGAACTATGGCTACACCTTC	CATGGAQKNYGYTF	TRBV10-3	TRBJ1-2	NA	14	NA
TGTGCCATCAGCGCGGACAGAAACTATGGCTACACCTTC	CAISADRNYGYTF	TRBV10-3	TRBJ1-2	NA	13	NA
TGCGCCAGCAGCTTGGAGCAGCGGAGCACAGATACGCAGTATTTT	CASSLEQRSTDTQYF	TRBV5-1	TRBJ2-3	NA	15	NA
TGTGCCAGCAGTTTAGTAGACAGGGCGGACACTGAAGCTTTCTTT	CASSLVDRADTEAFF	TRBV28	TRBJ1-1	once	15	TRBD1
TGTGCCAGCAGCTTAGGGCAAAACGAGCAGTACTTC	CASSLGQNEQYF	TRBV7-9	TRBJ2-7	NA	12	NA
TGTGCCAGCAGCCCTTCGGGGTACGAGCAGTACTTC	CASSPSGYEQYF	TRBV9	TRBJ2-7	NA	12	NA
TGCGCCAGCAGTCAACGGGAGGTAGGGTGGGAAGATGAGCAGTTCTTC	CASSQREVGWEDEQFF	TRBV4-3	TRBJ2-1	few	16	TRBD2
TGTGCCAGCAGTTACCCGGGACAGGGCTCTGAAGCTTTCTTT	CASSYPGQGSEAFF	TRBV7-2	TRBJ1-1	NA	14	TRBD1
TGTGCCAGCAGTTACTCATGGGGACAAGATACGCAGTATTTT	CASSYSWGQDTQYF	TRBV6-5	TRBJ2-3	NA	14	NA
TGTGCCAGCAGTTACATGACAGGCACAGATACGCAGTATTTT	CASSYMTGTDTQYF	TRBV6-6	TRBJ2-3	NA	14	NA
TGTGCCAGCAGACAGCCGGGACAGGGGGCTACGCAGTATTTT	CASRQPGQGATQYF	TRBV27	TRBJ2-3	NA	14	TRBD1
TGTGCCATCAGTGAGCGGGGGGACACTGAAGCTTTCTTT	CAISERGDTEAFF	TRBV10-3	TRBJ1-1	NA	13	NA
TGCGCCAGCAGCCCAGCGGGAGGGCCCTTAGCCAAAAACATTCAGTACTTC	CASSPAGGPLAKNIQYF	TRBV4-3	TRBJ2-4	NA	17	TRBD2
TGTGCCAGCAGTACTAGCGGCCTGGGCTCCTACGAGCAGTACTTC	CASSTSGLGSYEQYF	TRBV7-2	TRBJ2-7	once	15	TRBD2